The following is a T cell receptor beta chain sequence with its context. The clone's antigen remains unknown. Base qualities are not recorded, but no much larger clone differs from it by a single base. Libraries were constructed by the immunoSEQ multiplex PCR assay. The study's own analysis went as follows. A statistical classification framework was built to diagnose cytomegalovirus status from the catalog of TCR beta chain sequences. Held by TCRdb, this immuneACCESS table contains in-frame sequences only and omits some clones. Under half of the omission traces to an unresolved V gene where checked; the cause of the rest is unknown. V and J calls and clone size come straight from that table; D and trimming were deduced from the DNA. This sample comprises some 120,000 clones, roughly 95% of them detected only once. About 1.8% of the sample is taken by the ten largest. This specimen belongs to a study of cytomegalovirus exposure and HLA in healthy donors (dated 2017 in TCRdb). For the wider study: A later analysis indicated that the roughly 130 validation repertoires were generated on the platform also employed for the 700 or so repertoires of the first cohort. The study aimed to test whether cataloging public T cell receptors could reveal signatures of past pathogen exposure. Besides the first cohort of roughly 640 subjects, a separate validation cohort made up of 120 or so different subjects was used. To predict cytomegalovirus infection status, the study combined high-throughput TCR immunosequencing, statistical association of individual TCRs with disease status, and machine learning.

The CDR3 covers 16 residues, taking in both the cysteine and the phenylalanine. Kept here is only the CDR3 DNA, which spans 48 bases and is read in frame from base 1. Germline trimming: 1 base from V, 0 bases from J; junction bases outside gene matches: 6. Reading the germline V gene gives CDR1 SGHAT and CDR2 FQNNGV. The donors were included in the validation cohort of approximately 120 subjects, a group kept apart from the approximately 700-subject first cohort. Broader findings and caveats from the paper: According to the authors, the approach could potentially be generalized to other disease states and immunological phenotypes. Three of the identified cytomegalovirus-associated TCR beta chains were confirmed in vitro to be specific for cytomegalovirus antigens. Subsequent analysis determined that TCRs grouped into clusters in the first cohort also showed a tendency toward co-occurrence across the 90 to 150 validation repertoires, and 85% to 95% of cluster scores exceeded 0. While some public TCRs were present in many individuals, most TCR sequences turned up only very rarely across donors. The study listed 164 TCR beta chains as associated with cytomegalovirus. The validation cohort had no HLA typing available for a later analysis, so co-occurrence within that cohort was assessed over all 130 or so repertoires. The classifier was reported to diagnose cytomegalovirus status with high specificity and sensitivity in both the original and validation cohorts.

The material sequenced was PBMCs. This receptor was identified in a man in his late teens or twenties in good health and CMV-seronegative. The V and J genes are TRBV11-2 and TRBJ2-7; 7 junctional bases match TRBD2. The DNA sequence reads TGTGCCAGCAGCTTAGGTCTAGCGGATCTCTCCTACGAGCAGTACTTC. Its product reads: CASSLGLADLSYEQYF. Full variable domain (CDR3 extended with the reference TRBV11-2 and TRBJ2-7 proteins): EAGVAQSPRYKIIEKRQSVAFWCNPISGHATLYWYQQILGQGPKLLIQFQNNGVVDDSQLPKDRFSAERLKGVDSTLKIQPAKLEDSAVYLCASSLGLADLSYEQYFGPGTRLTVT.